The entry below describes one T cell receptor (beta chain). One end of the junction is discordant with germline, which a read error may explain. The sample comes from a study of blood T cells in healthy people across ages. The CDR3 spans 13 residues. Next came a second PCR, run for 7 to 11 cycles, which used a sample-barcoded 5' primer along with a J-beta primer mix. TCRdb reanalysed the 5' RACE reads using MiXCR and keeps one entry per CDR3 protein. The sample contains some 900,000 distinct CDR3 sequences, under 50% of which appear only once. The genes are TRBV12-3 or TRBV12-4 and TRBJ2-7; D may be TRBD1 or TRBD2 (6 bases each). Sample: blood. The sequence derives from a man between 25 and 39 years old in good health. The CDR3 reads CANSFRGVNEQYF. CDR3 nucleotides: TGTGCCAACAGTTTTAGGGGGGTCAACGAGCAGTACTTC.